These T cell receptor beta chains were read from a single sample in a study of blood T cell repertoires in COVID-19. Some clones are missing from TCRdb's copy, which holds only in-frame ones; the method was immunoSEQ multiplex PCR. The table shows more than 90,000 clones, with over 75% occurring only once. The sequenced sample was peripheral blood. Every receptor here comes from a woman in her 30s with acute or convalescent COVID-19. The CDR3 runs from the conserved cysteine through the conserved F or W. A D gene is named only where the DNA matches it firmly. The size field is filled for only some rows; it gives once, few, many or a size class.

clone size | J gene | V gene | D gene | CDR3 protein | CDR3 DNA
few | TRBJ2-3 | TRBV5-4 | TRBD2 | CASSSIAGGLGDTQYF | TGTGCCAGCAGCTCTATAGCGGGGGGGCTTGGAGATACGCAGTATTTT
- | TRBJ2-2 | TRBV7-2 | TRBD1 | CASTPGQGSAWVHGGELFF | TGTGCCAGCACCCCGGGACAGGGGTCGGCTTGGGTTCATGGCGGGGAGCTGTTTTTT
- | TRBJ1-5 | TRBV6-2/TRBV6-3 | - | CASSLGGGSDQPQHF | TGTGCCAGCAGCCTAGGGGGGGGGAGCGATCAGCCCCAGCATTTT
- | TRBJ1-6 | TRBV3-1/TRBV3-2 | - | CASSYGTSASPLHF | TGTGCCAGCAGCTACGGGACATCTGCTTCACCCCTCCACTTT
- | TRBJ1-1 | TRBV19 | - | CASSNRDIKGAFF | TGTGCCAGTAGTAACCGGGACATTAAGGGGGCTTTCTTT
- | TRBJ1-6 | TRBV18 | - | CASSPNGGGFYNSPLHF | TGTGCCAGCTCACCTAACGGCGGGGGCTTCTATAATTCACCCCTCCACTTT
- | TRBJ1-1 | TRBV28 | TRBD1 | CASWDRLNTEAFF | TGTGCCAGCTGGGACAGGTTGAACACTGAAGCTTTCTTT
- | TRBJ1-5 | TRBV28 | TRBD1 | CASSPDRGYSNQPQHF | TGTGCCAGCAGTCCTGACAGGGGTTATAGCAATCAGCCCCAGCATTTT
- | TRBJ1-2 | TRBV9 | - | CASSPSMEDGNTF | TGTGCCAGCAGCCCATCGATGGAGGATGGGAACACCTTC
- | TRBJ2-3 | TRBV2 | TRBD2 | CASSEGVLAGGQGDTQYF | TGTGCCAGCAGTGAAGGTGTGCTAGCGGGGGGGCAAGGTGATACGCAGTATTTT
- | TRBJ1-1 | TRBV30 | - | CAWSFTGKAEAFF | TGTGCCTGGAGTTTCACAGGGAAAGCTGAAGCTTTCTTT
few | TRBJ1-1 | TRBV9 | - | CASSVTAQGSTEAFF | TGTGCCAGCAGCGTAACCGCCCAGGGGAGCACTGAAGCTTTCTTT
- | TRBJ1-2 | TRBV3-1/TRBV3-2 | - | CASSQGTARYGYTF | TGTGCCAGCAGCCAAGGGACAGCCCGCTATGGCTACACCTTC